This T cell receptor (beta chain) was profiled in a study of cytomegalovirus exposure and HLA in healthy donors listed by TCRdb under 2017. A note on the overall study: An earlier analysis of some 600 of the donors reported 276 Gb of sequence data and approximately 120 million unique TCR beta sequences obtained from 150 million to 200 million T cells. Around 320 gigabases of sequencing data and approximately 85 million unique TCR sequences were included in an early release covering about 700 HLA-typed donors. Of the 398 genotyped donors, over 70% fell in the genetic ancestry cluster associated with self-reported Caucasian donors. The study aimed to test whether cataloging public T cell receptors could reveal signatures of past pathogen exposure. The study used immunosequencing to profile the T cell repertoires of about 670 subjects and linked those repertoires to cytomegalovirus serostatus. Along with the roughly 670-subject first cohort, a separate validation cohort of over a hundred different subjects was used. The study combined high-throughput TCR immunosequencing, statistical association of individual TCRs with disease status, and machine learning to predict cytomegalovirus infection status. In a later analysis, previously published TCR beta repertoires from roughly 710 donors were re-analyzed and high-resolution HLA genotyping was added so that TCR occurrence patterns could be studied. Rather than using new phenotypic data, the later analysis identified candidate immune exposures from TCR beta sequences and from how often those sequences occurred across donors. To decide whether each TCR beta V gene segment behaved as functional or pseudogenic, an earlier analysis of over 500 of the donors relied on high-throughput TCR beta sequencing. Alongside the repertoire data, information on donor age, sex, ethnicity and CMV serostatus was compiled. A later genetic analysis used genome-wide SNP genotypes for 398 of the 666 donors, treating that subset as a discovery cohort. All discovery cohort repertoires had been generated using a single sequencing platform. HLA typing covered class I and class II loci at four-digit resolution. Typing coverage differed by locus: A, B, C, DRB1 and DQB1 were typed in roughly 620-630 donors, DQA1 in around 500, DPA1 in some 570, and DPB1 in just under 490. Five DR-DQ haplotypes were treated as single units for association and clustering because of strong linkage in the cohort. Among about 360 genotyped donors of the cohort, an average of about 240,000 unique TCR beta nucleotide sequences were sequenced per donor, around a sixth of them non-productive. The paper's findings and limits, for the study overall: Presence/absence analyses assumed roughly uniform sequencing depth across donors, an assumption that may not hold. Assigning TCR associations to individual alleles was difficult when HLA alleles, especially DR and DQ, strongly co-occurred. A later genetic analysis associated a missense DCLRE1C variant with V-gene and J-gene trimming of TCR beta chains, and an independent cohort replicated the association. A cluster of highly shared sequence variants was judged likely to be a technical artifact of the sequencing pipeline. Seventeen rarely observed V segments, including chromosome 9 orphons, were excluded from the earlier analysis of some 590 of the donors because counts were too low. In a later analysis, HLA-associated TCR beta chains showed more clonal expansion and lower generation probabilities than non-associated chains that were equally common. The only immune exposure information available for the cohort was CMV serostatus. The cohort was sequenced for TCR beta chains only, and without alpha or paired-chain data the features that could be detected were limited. The authors suggested that the approach could potentially be generalized to other disease states and immunological phenotypes. A further reported finding was that TCR beta sequences accurately predicted the HLA-A and HLA-B alleles for most subjects in the first cohort. Specific HLA alleles were associated with over 15,000 TCR beta sequences at a false discovery rate of 0.05 in a later analysis. A few of the identified cytomegalovirus-associated TCR beta chains were confirmed in vitro to be specific for cytomegalovirus antigens. According to a later genetic analysis, donors in an Asian-associated ancestry cluster had fewer N-insertions in productive TCRs than the roughly 670-donor mean. Most TCR sequences were observed very rarely across donors, whereas some public TCRs were present in many individuals. Linkage disequilibrium might explain the correlated functional status among segregating V segments, but an unknown experimental factor could not be excluded. A total of fewer than 200 TCR beta chains were listed by the study as associated with cytomegalovirus. Most CMV-associated TCR beta chains appeared to be HLA-restricted in a later analysis, and the HLA associations seemed to be driven largely by CMV exposure. According to a later analysis, parvovirus B19, influenza, CMV and Epstein-Barr virus appeared linked to several top co-occurrence clusters. In an earlier analysis of 587 of the donors, most TCR beta V segments appeared in productive rearrangements about 87% or about 30% of the time, broadly matching IMGT annotations. Because the 87-base-pair reads could not distinguish some IMGT-functional V segments, including TRBV6-2 and TRBV6-3, those segments were excluded. In both the original and validation cohorts, the classifier was reported to diagnose cytomegalovirus status with high specificity and sensitivity. Because HLA typing was unavailable for some donors at each locus, only the typed subset was used in association tests. According to a later analysis, TCR association rates differed among HLA loci, with DRB1 alleles showing the most associated TCRs and HLA-C alleles showing the fewest.

The library was produced with the immunoSEQ multiplex PCR assay. For the multiplex PCR, a mixture combining 60 forward primers for TCR Vbeta segments and 13 reverse primers for TCR Jbeta segments was used. The CDR3 region of rearranged TCR beta genes was amplified from genomic DNA with a multiplex PCR assay. The Illumina HiSeq System was used to sequence the amplified TCR beta libraries as 87-base-pair reads. The authors' analysis ran thus. A later analysis counted about 80 million unique TCR beta chains across the 650 to 800 repertoires, and some 12 million of these chains were shared by at least two donors. Raw reads were error-corrected and collapsed into unique sequences with a nearest-neighbor algorithm that merged closely related sequences to remove PCR and sequencing errors. Alignment of CDR3 sequences to IMGT reference sequences was used to assign V, D and J gene segments. Each retained sequence needed at least a six-nucleotide match to both a V gene segment and a J gene segment. Rearrangements were called productive when the CDR3 lacked stop codons and stayed in frame with V and J; all others were non-productive. CDR3 was defined by IMGT convention, running from the second conserved V-encoded cysteine to the conserved J-encoded phenylalanine. The earlier analysis of some 550 of the donors excluded any sequence lacking an unambiguous match to a single V gene segment. In an earlier analysis of 450 to 700 of the donors, V segments were called functional above 56.7% productive rearrangements and were called segregating when the between-donor standard deviation exceeded 5%. To diagnose cytomegalovirus status from the catalog of TCR beta chain sequences, a statistical classification framework was built. A later analysis assigned V and J genes by comparing TCR nucleotide sequences with IMGT/GENE-DB human TR gene sequences. The TCRdist pipeline was used in a later analysis to assign CDR3 sequences and most-parsimonious VDJ recombination scenarios. In a later analysis, every TCR beta chain was defined by the combination of its CDR3 amino acid sequence and its V-gene family, and reads without a unique V-gene family were dropped. To address suspected cross-contamination and a sequencing artifact, a later analysis removed roughly 640 highly shared, low-generation-probability nucleotide sequences. For each public chain, a later analysis derived a clonal expansion index from normalized ranks of inferred template counts within each repertoire. In a later analysis, generation probabilities were computed with a VDJ recombination model fitted to out-of-frame rearrangements, and the resulting probabilities were checked against IGoR. A later analysis scored TCR-TCR, TCR-HLA and TCR-CMV co-occurrence with hypergeometric tests, applying a repertoire-size bias correction to TCR pairs. False discovery rates were estimated in a later analysis by permuting HLA or CMV assignments 20 times. In a later analysis, co-occurring TCRs were grouped with DBSCAN, and TCRdist sequence similarity was added when clustering was performed within HLA-allele-positive subsets. Repertoires with fewer than 30,000 or more than 120,000 public chains, plus five repertoires with anomalous nucleotide sharing, were excluded from co-occurrence clustering. The table comes from immuneACCESS by way of TCRdb, which keeps in-frame sequences with V and J called. Part of the clones is missing from these tables; in studies checked, under half for an unresolved V gene and the rest for unknown reasons. V and J calls plus clone size are reproduced from that table; the DNA served to infer D and trimming. Across this sample there are some 110,000 clones, with around 77% seen only once. The ten largest clones represent over 6.5% of the sample.

The germline V gene supplies CDR1 SGHDT and CDR2 YYEEEE. Including the terminal cysteine and phenylalanine, the CDR3 comprises 13 residues. Just CDR3 DNA is preserved here, 39 bases in frame from base 1. Germline trimming: 6 bases from V, 4 bases from J; junction bases outside gene matches: 3. The cohort consisted of more than 650 healthy bone marrow donors. At the time of sampling, all cohort members were nominally healthy, though unrecorded immune exposures were likely present. The donor tested CMV seropositive, placing the donor among the 310 or so seropositive members of the cohort. Each donor provided a peripheral blood sample, and peripheral blood mononuclear cells were used for TCR beta sequencing. The Qiagen DNeasy Blood Extraction Kit was used to extract genomic DNA from the blood cell samples. Remarks on this clone: Its antigen target is currently unknown. Base qualities were left out, and no much larger clone turns up one base away.

Source material: PBMCs. The V and J segments used are TRBV5-6 and TRBJ1-1; 10 bases in the middle match TRBD1. The origin of this receptor is a woman in her thirties or forties in good health and CMV-seropositive. Here is the DNA: TGTGCCAGCATCCGGACAGGGGGCACTGAAGCTTTCTTT. Translation gives CASIRTGGTEAFF.